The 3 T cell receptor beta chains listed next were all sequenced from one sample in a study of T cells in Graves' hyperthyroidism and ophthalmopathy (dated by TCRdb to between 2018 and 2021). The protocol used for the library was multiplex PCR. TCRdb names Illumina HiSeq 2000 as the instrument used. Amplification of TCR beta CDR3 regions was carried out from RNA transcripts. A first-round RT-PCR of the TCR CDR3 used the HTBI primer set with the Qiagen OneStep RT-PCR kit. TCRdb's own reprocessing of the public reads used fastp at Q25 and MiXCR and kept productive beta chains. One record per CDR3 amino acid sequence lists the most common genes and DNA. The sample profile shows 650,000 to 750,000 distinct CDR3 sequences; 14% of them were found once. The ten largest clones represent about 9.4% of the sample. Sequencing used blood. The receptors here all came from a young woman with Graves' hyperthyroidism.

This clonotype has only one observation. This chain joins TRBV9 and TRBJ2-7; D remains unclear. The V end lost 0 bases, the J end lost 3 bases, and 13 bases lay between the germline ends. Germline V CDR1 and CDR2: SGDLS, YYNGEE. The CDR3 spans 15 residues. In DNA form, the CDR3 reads TGTGCCAGCAGCGTAGCAGGAGACACCCTCTACGAGCAGTACTTC. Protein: CASSVAGDTLYEQYF.

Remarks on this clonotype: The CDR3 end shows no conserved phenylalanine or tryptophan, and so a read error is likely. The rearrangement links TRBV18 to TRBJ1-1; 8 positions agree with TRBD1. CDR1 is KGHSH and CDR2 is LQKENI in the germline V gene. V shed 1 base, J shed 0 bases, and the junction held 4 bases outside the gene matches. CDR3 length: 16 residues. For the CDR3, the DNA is TGTGCCAGCTCACCACGTTTGACAGGGGTGAACACTGAAGCTTTCTCT. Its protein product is CASSPRLTGVNTEAFS.

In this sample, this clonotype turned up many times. This CDR3 reads CASSWGSSYNEQFF. The CDR3 nucleotides read TGTGCCAGCAGCTGGGGGAGCTCCTACAATGAGCAGTTCTTC. The chain links TRBV28 to TRBJ2-1; D is perhaps TRBD1 or TRBD2 (5 bases each). The germline gives CDR1 MDHEN, CDR2 SYDVKM. The CDR3 has 14 amino acids. Trimming took 6 bases from V and 0 from J, leaving 9 bases between them. The full variable domain, its missing parts supplied by reference TRBV28 and TRBJ2-1, is DVKVTQSSRYLVKRTGEKVFLECVQDMDHENMFWYRQDPGLGLRLIYFSYDVKMKEKGDIPEGYSVSREKKERFSLILESASTNQTSMYLCASSWGSSYNEQFFGPGTRLTVL.